This T cell receptor beta chain was captured in a study of blood T cell repertoires in COVID-19. Germline assignment: CDR1 SGHAT and CDR2 FQNNGV. This CDR3 has 17 amino acids. Unmatched junction bases numbered 7, after V lost 2 bases and J lost 3 bases. TCRdb's copy holds only in-frame clones and misses some; the assay was immunoSEQ multiplex PCR. This sample has more than 80,000 clones, with approximately 83% found just once. This TCR was sampled from an older woman with acute or convalescent COVID-19. Sequenced sample: peripheral blood. The V call is TRBV11-2, the J call TRBJ2-1; 10 bases are a match to TRBD2. CDR3 amino acids: CASSLSSGGSFYNEQFF. The CDR3 bases are TGTGCCAGCAGCTTAAGTAGCGGGGGGTCTTTCTACAATGAGCAGTTCTTC.